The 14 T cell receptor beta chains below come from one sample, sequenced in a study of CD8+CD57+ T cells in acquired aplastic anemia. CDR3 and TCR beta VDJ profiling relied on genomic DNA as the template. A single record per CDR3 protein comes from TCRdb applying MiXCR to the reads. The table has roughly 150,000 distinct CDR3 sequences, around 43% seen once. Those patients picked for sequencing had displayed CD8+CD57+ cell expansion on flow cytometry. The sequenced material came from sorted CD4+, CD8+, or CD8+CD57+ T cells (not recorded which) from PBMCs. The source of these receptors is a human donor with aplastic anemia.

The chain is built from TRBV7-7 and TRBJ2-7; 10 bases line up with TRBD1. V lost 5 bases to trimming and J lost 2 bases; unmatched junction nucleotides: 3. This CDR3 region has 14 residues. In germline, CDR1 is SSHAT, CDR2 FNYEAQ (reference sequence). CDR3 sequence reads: CASSPGQGTYEQYV. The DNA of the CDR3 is TGTGCCAGCAGCCCGGGACAGGGGACCTACGAGCAGTACGTC.

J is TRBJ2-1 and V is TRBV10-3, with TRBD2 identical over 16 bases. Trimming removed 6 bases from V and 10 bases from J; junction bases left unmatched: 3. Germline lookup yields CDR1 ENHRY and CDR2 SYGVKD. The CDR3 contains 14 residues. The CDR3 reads CAISGTSGGVEQFF. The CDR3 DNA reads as TGTGCCATCAGCGGGACTAGCGGGGGGGTGGAGCAGTTCTTC.

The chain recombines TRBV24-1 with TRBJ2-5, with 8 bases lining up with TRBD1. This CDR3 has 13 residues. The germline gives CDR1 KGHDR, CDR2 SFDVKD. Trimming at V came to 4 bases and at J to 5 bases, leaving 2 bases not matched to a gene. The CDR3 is CATSDRGPETQYF. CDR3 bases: TGTGCCACCAGTGACAGGGGGCCGGAGACCCAGTACTTC.

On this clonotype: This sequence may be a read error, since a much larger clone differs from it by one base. Written as DNA, the CDR3 is TGTGCCAGCAGCGCATCGCTCGAGATTTTGAACACTGAAGCTTTCTTT. Encoded protein: CASSASLEILNTEAFF. The chain links TRBV5-4 to TRBJ1-1; D gene uncertain. V dropped 4 bases and J dropped 0 bases, with 16 bases sitting between them. Per germline, CDR1 SGHNT and CDR2 YYREEE (reference sequence). The CDR3 length is 16 residues.

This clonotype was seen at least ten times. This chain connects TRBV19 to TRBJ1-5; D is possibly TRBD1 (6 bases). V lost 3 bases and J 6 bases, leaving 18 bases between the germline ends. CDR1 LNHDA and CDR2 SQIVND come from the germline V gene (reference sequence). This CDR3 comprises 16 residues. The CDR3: CASSMGTGKSSQPQHF. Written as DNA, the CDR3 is TGTGCCAGTAGTATGGGTACAGGGAAATCGAGTCAGCCCCAGCATTTT.

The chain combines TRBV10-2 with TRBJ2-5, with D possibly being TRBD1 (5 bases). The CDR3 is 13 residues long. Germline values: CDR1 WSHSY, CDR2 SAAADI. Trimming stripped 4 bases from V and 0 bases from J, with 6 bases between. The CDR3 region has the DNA TGCGCCAGCAGTGCGGACAACCAAGAGACCCAGTACTTC. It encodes CASSADNQETQYF.

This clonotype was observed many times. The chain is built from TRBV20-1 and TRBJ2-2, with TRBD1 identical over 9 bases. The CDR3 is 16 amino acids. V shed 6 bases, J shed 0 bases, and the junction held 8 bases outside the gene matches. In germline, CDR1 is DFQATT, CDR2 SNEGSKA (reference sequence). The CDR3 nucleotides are TGCAGTGCGCTTGACAGGGGGAAAACGAACACCGGGGAGCTGTTTTTT. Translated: CSALDRGKTNTGELFF.

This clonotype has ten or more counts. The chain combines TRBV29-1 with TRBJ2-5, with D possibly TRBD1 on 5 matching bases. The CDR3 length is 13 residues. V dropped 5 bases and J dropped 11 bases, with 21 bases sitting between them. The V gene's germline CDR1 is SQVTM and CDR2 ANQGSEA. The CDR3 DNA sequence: TGCAGCGTTTCTCTCGACGGACAAGGTTCTCAGTACTTC. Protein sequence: CSVSLDGQGSQYF.

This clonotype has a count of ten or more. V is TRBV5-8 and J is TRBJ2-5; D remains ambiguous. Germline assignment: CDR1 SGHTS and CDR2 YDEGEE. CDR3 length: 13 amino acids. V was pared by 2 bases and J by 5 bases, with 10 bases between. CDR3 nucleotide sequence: TGTGCCAGCAGCTTTGACCCTAAGGAGACCCAGTACTTC. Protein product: CASSFDPKETQYF.

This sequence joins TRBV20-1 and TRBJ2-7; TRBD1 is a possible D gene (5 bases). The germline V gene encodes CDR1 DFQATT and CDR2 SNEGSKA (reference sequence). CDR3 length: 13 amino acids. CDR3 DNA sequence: TGCAGCCTTCCAGGGTCGGGTTCATACGAGCAGTACTTC. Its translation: CSLPGSGSYEQYF.

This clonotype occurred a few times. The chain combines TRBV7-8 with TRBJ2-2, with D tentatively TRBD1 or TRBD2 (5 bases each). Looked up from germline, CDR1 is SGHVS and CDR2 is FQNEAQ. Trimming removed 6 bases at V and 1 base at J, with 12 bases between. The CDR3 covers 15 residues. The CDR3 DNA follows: TGTGCCAGCAGGGCCGGGACGGGGAACACCGGGGAGCTGTTTTTT. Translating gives CASRAGTGNTGELFF.

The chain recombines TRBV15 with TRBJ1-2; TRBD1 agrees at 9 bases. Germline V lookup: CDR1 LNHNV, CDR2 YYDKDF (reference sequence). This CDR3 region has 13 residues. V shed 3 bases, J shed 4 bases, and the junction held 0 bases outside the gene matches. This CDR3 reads CATSRGQGYGYTF. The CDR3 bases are TGTGCCACCAGCAGGGGACAGGGCTATGGCTACACCTTC.

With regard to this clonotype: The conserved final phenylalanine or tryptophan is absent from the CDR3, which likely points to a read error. The DNA of the CDR3 is TGCAGCGTTAGGACAACAGGGACCTACGAGCAGTACTCC. Translating it yields CSVRTTGTYEQYS. The genes are TRBV29-1 and TRBJ2-7; D may be TRBD1 (6 bases). Germline V gene sequence: CDR1 SQVTM, CDR2 ANQGSEA. The ends were cut back, 5 bases at V and 2 bases at J, with 13 bases in the middle. CDR3 length equals 13 residues.

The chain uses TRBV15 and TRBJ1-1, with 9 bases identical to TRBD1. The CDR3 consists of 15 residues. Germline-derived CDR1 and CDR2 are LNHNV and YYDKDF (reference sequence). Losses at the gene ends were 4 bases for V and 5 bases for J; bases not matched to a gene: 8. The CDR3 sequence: CATSTGGQGWTEAFF. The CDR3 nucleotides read TGTGCCACCAGCACCGGGGGACAGGGTTGGACTGAAGCTTTCTTT.